This is a list of T cell receptor beta chains from one sample in a study of T cells in Graves' hyperthyroidism and ophthalmopathy. TCRdb re-analysed the multiplex PCR reads in MiXCR, keeping a single row per CDR3 protein. The sample lists fewer than 500,000 distinct CDR3 sequences; approximately 12% were seen once. The specimen sequenced was blood. The receptors were gathered from a man younger than 45 with Graves' hyperthyroidism that later progressed to Graves' ophthalmopathy. CDR3s leave out the opening cysteine and the closing phenylalanine or tryptophan. A D gene is named only where the DNA matches it firmly.

v_call	d_call	j_call	cdr3_aa
TRBV15	.	TRBJ1-2	ATSRDNYGYT
TRBV7-2	.	TRBJ1-5	ASSFFPGENQPQH
TRBV6-1	TRBD1	TRBJ2-7	ASKRDRISYEQY
TRBV3-1	TRBD2	TRBJ2-3	ASSPPSGGADTQY
TRBV4-2	TRBD2	TRBJ2-1	ASSQDGGGVYEQF
TRBV5-5	TRBD1	TRBJ1-3	ASSLFLDRGLKDGNTIY
TRBV20-1	TRBD2	TRBJ2-4	SAMGTSGNIQY
TRBV20-1	.	TRBJ2-7	SARSRVSYEQY
TRBV4-1	.	TRBJ1-4	ASSTGAGGEKLF
TRBV6-5	.	TRBJ2-7	ASSYIRGVEQY
TRBV13	TRBD1	TRBJ2-5	ASEPYRDRGETQY
TRBV28	.	TRBJ2-5	ASSPPGGPNNQETQY
TRBV10-3	.	TRBJ2-3	AISGGRGATDTQY
TRBV5-1	.	TRBJ1-3	ASSLEGSSGNTIY
TRBV30	.	TRBJ2-7	AWSVRTVLSEQY
TRBV13	.	TRBJ2-1	ASSRTHRYNEQF
TRBV12-3/TRBV12-4	TRBD2	TRBJ2-5	ASSPSGLPQETQY
TRBV28	TRBD1	TRBJ1-4	ASSPGTGANEKLF
TRBV4-2	.	TRBJ1-3	ASNGGGSGNTIY
TRBV13	.	TRBJ2-4	ASSPRGDRNIQY
TRBV20-1	.	TRBJ2-5	SVSLAARPGDQY
TRBV29-1	.	TRBJ1-2	SVEQDGYGYT
TRBV6-1	TRBD1	TRBJ2-1	ARSDGTGRNEQF
TRBV29-1	TRBD1	TRBJ1-6	SVGDRGYSPLH
TRBV13	TRBD1	TRBJ2-2	ASSGTGGTGELF
TRBV7-6	.	TRBJ2-2	ASSPENPTFTGELF
TRBV28	TRBD2	TRBJ2-2	ASSLFRTSGGLNTGELF
TRBV10-2	.	TRBJ1-6	ASSGRGGSSYNSPLH
TRBV3-1	.	TRBJ1-3	ASSTHSGNTIY
TRBV6-1	.	TRBJ2-7	ASSDLPESSYEQY
TRBV24-1	.	TRBJ1-1	ATSDSAEAF